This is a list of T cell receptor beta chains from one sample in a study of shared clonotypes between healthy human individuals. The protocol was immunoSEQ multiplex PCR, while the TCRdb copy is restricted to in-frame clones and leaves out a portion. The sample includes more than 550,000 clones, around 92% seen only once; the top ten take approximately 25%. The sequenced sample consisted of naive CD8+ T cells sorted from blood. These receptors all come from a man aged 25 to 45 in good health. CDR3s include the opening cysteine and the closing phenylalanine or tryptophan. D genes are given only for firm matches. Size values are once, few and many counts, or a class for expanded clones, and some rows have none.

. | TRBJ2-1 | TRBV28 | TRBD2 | CASSARLAGAYNEQFF | TGTGCCAGCAGTGCCCGACTAGCGGGAGCGTACAATGAGCAGTTCTTC
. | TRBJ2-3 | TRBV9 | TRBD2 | CASSSPERESTDTQYF | TGTGCCAGCAGCTCCCCAGAGCGGGAGAGCACAGATACGCAGTATTTT
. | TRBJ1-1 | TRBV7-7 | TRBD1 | CASSAGTGILDTEAFF | TGTGCTAGCAGCGCCGGGACAGGGATTTTGGACACTGAAGCTTTCTTT
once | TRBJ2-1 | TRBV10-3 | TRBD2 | CAISESILAGGNEQFF | TGTGCCATCAGTGAGTCCATACTAGCGGGAGGCAATGAGCAGTTCTTC
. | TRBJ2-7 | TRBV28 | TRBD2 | CASSPLEGGPEQYF | TGTGCCAGCAGTCCCCTTGAGGGAGGGCCGGAGCAGTACTTC
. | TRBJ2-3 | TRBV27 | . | CASSLTRTDTQYF | TGTGCCAGCAGTTTAACTCGCACAGATACGCAGTATTTT
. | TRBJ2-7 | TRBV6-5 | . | CASIVGYEQYF | TGTGCCAGCATCGTGGGCTACGAGCAGTACTTC
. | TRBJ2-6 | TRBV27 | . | CASAEYSGANVLTF | TGTGCCAGCGCAGAGTACTCTGGGGCCAACGTCCTGACTTTC
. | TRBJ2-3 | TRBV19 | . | CASSIFATDTQYF | TGTGCCAGTAGTATTTTTGCCACAGATACGCAGTATTTT
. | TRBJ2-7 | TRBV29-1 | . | CSVVPLTTKNYEQYF | TGCAGCGTTGTGCCCCTCACGACAAAGAACTACGAGCAGTACTTC
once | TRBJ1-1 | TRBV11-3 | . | CASSLDRGRFEAFF | TGTGCCAGCAGCTTAGATCGGGGAAGGTTTGAAGCTTTCTTT
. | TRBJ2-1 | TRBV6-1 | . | CASSDWADSYNEQFF | TGTGCCAGCAGTGATTGGGCGGATTCCTACAATGAGCAGTTCTTC
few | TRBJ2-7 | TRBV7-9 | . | CASSPNPTGSYF | TGTGCCAGCAGCCCCAACCCCACGGGATCGTACTTC
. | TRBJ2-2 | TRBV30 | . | CAWREIPGELFF | TGTGCCTGGAGAGAGATCCCCGGGGAGCTGTTTTTT
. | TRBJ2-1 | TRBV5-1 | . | CASSRYNEQFF | TGCGCCAGCAGTCGGTACAATGAGCAGTTCTTC
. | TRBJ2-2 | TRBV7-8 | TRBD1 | CASSLGADRGAFARTGELFF | TGTGCCAGCAGCTTAGGAGCGGACAGGGGAGCTTTTGCGAGAACCGGGGAGCTGTTTTTT
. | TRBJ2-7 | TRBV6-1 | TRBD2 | CASIEGLAGGPWEYEQYF | TGTGCCAGCATTGAGGGGCTAGCGGGAGGGCCATGGGAATACGAGCAGTACTTC
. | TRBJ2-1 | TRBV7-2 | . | CASSLRGTLSSYNEQFF | TGTGCCAGCAGCTTACGCGGGACGTTAAGCTCCTACAATGAGCAGTTCTTC
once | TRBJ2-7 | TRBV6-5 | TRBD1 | CASSYSIRQGLYEQYF | TGTGCCAGCAGTTACTCGATCAGACAGGGGCTCTACGAGCAGTACTTC
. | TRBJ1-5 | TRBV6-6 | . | CASSKGRESNQPQHF | TGTGCCAGCAGCAAGGGGCGGGAGAGCAATCAGCCCCAGCATTTT
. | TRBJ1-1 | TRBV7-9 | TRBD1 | CASSLPTGVNTEAFF | TGTGCCAGCAGCTTACCGACAGGGGTGAACACTGAAGCTTTCTTT
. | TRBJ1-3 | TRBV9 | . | CASSVEVGLSENTIYF | TGTGCCAGCAGCGTAGAAGTAGGCCTTTCAGAAAACACCATATATTTT
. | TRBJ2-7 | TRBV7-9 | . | CASSFEKYEQYF | TGTGCCAGCAGCTTTGAAAAATACGAGCAGTACTTC
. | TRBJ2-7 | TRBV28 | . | CASRLSRTGPRGEQYF | TGTGCCAGCAGGCTTAGTCGAACGGGACCACGGGGCGAGCAGTACTTC
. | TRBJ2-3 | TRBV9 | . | CASSRGGGGITDTQYF | TGTGCCAGCAGCAGGGGAGGAGGGGGTATCACAGATACGCAGTATTTT
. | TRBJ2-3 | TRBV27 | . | CASSLSRLGADTQYF | TGTGCCAGCAGTTTATCGAGACTAGGGGCAGATACGCAGTATTTT
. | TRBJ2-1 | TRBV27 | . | CASSLYTPGTPYNEQFF | TGTGCCAGCAGTTTATACACTCCCGGGACCCCCTACAATGAGCAGTTCTTC
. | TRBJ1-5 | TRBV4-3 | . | CASSQESRGYNQPQHF | TGCGCCAGCAGCCAAGAATCCCGTGGATACAATCAGCCCCAGCATTTT
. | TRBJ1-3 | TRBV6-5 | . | CASSYSKISGNTIYF | TGTGCCAGCAGTTACTCGAAGATCTCTGGAAACACCATATATTTT
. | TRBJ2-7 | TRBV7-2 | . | CASSHYRDYEQYF | TGTGCCAGCAGCCATTACAGGGACTACGAGCAGTACTTC
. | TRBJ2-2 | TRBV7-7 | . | CASSRAGELFF | TGTGCCAGCAGCAGAGCCGGGGAGCTGTTTTTT
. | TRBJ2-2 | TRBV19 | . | CASKPQANTGELFF | TGTGCCAGTAAGCCACAAGCGAACACCGGGGAGCTGTTTTTT
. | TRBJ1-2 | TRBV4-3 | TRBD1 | CASSPKHETGGNYGYTF | TGCGCCAGCAGCCCCAAGCATGAGACAGGGGGGAACTATGGCTACACCTTC